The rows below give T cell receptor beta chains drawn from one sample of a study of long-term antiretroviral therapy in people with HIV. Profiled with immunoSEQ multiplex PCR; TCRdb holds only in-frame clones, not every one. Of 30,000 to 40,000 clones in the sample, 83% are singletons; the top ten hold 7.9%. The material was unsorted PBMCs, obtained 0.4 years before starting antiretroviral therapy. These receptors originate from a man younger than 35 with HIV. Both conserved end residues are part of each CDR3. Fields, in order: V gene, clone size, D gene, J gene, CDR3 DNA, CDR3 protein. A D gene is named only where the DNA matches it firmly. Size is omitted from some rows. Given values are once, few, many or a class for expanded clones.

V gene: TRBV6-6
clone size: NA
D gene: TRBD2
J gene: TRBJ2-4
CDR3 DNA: TGTGCCAGCAGTTATGATCTAGCGGGAAACATTCAGTACTTC
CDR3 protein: CASSYDLAGNIQYF

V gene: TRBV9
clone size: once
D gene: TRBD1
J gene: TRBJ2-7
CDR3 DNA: TGTGCCAGCAGCCCCCGACAGGGCCGCTTCGACGAGCAGTACTTC
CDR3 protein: CASSPRQGRFDEQYF

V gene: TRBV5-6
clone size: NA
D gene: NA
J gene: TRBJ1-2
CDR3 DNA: TGTGCCAGCAGCTTGGCCACGAGGGGCTACACCTTC
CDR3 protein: CASSLATRGYTF

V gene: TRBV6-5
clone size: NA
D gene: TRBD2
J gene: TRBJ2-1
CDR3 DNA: TGTGCCAGCAGTTATAAGGCCGGACTAGCATTCCATGAGCAGTTCTTC
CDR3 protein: CASSYKAGLAFHEQFF

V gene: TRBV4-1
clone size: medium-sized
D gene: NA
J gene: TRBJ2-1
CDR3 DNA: TGCGCCAGCAGCCTCCAGACGGGGAATGAGCAGTTCTTC
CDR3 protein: CASSLQTGNEQFF

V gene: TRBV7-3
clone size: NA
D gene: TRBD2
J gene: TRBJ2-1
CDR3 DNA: TGTGCCAGCAGCCCCGGGACTAGCTATGAGCAGTTCTTC
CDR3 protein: CASSPGTSYEQFF

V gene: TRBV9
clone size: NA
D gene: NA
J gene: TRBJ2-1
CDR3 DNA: TGTGCCAGCAGCGCTAGCTCCTACAATGAGCAGTTCTTC
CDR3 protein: CASSASSYNEQFF

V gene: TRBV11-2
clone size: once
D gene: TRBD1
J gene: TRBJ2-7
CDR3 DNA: TGTGCCAGCAGCTTAAGGGACAGGGGGCCCGAGCAGTACTTC
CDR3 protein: CASSLRDRGPEQYF

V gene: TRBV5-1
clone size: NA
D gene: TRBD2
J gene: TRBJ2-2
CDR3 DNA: TGCGCCAGCAGCGCACCCTTAGCGGGAGTAAGCACCGGGGAGCTGTTTTTT
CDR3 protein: CASSAPLAGVSTGELFF

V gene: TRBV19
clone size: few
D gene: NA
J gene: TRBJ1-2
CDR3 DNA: TGTGCCAGTAGTATTATGTGGGGGTCGACAGAGCGGTACACCTTC
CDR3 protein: CASSIMWGSTERYTF

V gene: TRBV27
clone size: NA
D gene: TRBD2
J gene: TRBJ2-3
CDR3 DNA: TGTGCCAGCAGGAACAGCGGGGGAACAGATACGCAGTATTTT
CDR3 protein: CASRNSGGTDTQYF

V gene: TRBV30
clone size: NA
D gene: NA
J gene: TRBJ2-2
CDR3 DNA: TGTGCCTGGAGCCCTAAATTGGGGTTGGGCACCGGGGAGCTGTTTTTT
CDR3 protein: CAWSPKLGLGTGELFF

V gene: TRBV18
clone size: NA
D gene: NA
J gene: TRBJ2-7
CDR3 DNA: TGTGCCAGCTCACCAAATCCGGGGATCTACGAGCAGTACTTC
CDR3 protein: CASSPNPGIYEQYF

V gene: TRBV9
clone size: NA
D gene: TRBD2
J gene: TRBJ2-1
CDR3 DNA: TGTGCCAGCAGCCCGAGACTAGCGGGAAACTACAATGAGCAGTTCTTC
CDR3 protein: CASSPRLAGNYNEQFF

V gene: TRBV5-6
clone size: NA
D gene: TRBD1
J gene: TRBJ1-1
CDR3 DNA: TGTGCCAGCAGCTTGGGACAGGGGTCTAGAGCTTTCTTT
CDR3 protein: CASSLGQGSRAFF

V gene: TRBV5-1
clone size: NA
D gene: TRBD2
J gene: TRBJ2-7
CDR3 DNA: TGCGCCAGCAGCTCGTACGGACTAGCGGGAACCTACGAGCAGTACTTC
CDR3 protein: CASSSYGLAGTYEQYF

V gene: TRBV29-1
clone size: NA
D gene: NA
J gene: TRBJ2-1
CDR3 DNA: TGCAGCGTTGTGGGATGGACAGACCATAGTTACAATGAGCAGTTCTTC
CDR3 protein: CSVVGWTDHSYNEQFF

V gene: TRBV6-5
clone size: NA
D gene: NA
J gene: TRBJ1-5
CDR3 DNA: TGTGCCAGCAGGCCGAGTTTTGATCAGCCCCAGCATTTT
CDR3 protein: CASRPSFDQPQHF

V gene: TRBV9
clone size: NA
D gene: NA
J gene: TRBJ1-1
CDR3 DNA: TGTGCCAGCAGCGGAGGGGGGAGACAAGCTTTCTTT
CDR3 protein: CASSGGGRQAFF

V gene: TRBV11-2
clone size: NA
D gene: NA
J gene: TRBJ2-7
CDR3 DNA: TGTGCCAGCAGTAGACCGGCACGAGCCTACGAGCAGTACTTC
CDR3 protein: CASSRPARAYEQYF

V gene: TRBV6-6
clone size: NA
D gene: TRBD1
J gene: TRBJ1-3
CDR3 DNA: TGTGCCAGCAAGTTTCACAGGGGGCCAGGAAACACCATATATTTT
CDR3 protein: CASKFHRGPGNTIYF

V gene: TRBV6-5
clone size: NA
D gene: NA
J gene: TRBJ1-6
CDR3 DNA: TGTGCCATCAGACAGGACAATAATTCACCCCTCCACTTT
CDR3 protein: CAIRQDNNSPLHF

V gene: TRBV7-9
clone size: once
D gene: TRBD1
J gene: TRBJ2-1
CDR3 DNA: TGTGCCAGCAGCTCTACCCGGGACAGGGCCTACGGTGAGCAGTTCTTC
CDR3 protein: CASSSTRDRAYGEQFF

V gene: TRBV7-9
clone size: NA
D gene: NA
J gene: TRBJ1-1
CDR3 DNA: TGTGCCAGCAGCTTTGACAGATCGAACACTGAAGCTTTCTTT
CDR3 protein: CASSFDRSNTEAFF

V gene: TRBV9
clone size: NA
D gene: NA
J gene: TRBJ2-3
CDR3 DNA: TGTGCCAGCAGCGTAGGGGGACTTTACTGGGTCACAGATACGCAGTATTTT
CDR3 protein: CASSVGGLYWVTDTQYF

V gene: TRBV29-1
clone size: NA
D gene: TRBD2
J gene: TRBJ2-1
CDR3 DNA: TGCAGCGTTGAGGCTAGCGGAACCTACAATGAGCAGTTCTTC
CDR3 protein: CSVEASGTYNEQFF

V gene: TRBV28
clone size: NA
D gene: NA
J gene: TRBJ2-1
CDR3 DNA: TGTGCCAGCAGTTCCGGGCAGAGCCATGAGCAGTTCTTC
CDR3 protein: CASSSGQSHEQFF

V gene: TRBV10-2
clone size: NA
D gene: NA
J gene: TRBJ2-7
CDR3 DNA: TGCGCCAGCAGTGAGACAGGGCCCTCCTACGAGCAGTACTTC
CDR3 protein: CASSETGPSYEQYF

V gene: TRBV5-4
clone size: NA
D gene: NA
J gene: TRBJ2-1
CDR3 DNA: TGTGCCAGCAGCTTGGATTTCCTCCACTCCTACAATGAGCAGTTCTTC
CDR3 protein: CASSLDFLHSYNEQFF

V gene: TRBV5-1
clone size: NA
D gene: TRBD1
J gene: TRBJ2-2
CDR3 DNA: TGCGCCAGCAGCCCTGGACAGGGGGCGTACACCGGGGAGCTGTTTTTT
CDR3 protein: CASSPGQGAYTGELFF

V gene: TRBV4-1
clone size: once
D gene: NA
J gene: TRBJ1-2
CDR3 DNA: TGCGCCAGCAGCCAAGAGCGTTTCGGAAACTATGGCTACACCTTC
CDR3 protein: CASSQERFGNYGYTF

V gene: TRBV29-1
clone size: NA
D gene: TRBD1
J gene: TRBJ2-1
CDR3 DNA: TGCAGCGTTGGGGAAGGGATGGGGACAGCATACAATGAGCAGTTCTTC
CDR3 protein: CSVGEGMGTAYNEQFF

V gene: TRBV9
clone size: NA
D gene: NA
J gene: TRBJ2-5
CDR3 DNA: TGTGCCAGCAGCTCCGGGTCCCAAGAGACCCAGTACTTC
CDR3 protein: CASSSGSQETQYF

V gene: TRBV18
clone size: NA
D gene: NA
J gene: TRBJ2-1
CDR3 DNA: TGTGCCAGCGCGGGACAGAGTGGCTACAATGAGCAGTTCTTC
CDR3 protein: CASAGQSGYNEQFF

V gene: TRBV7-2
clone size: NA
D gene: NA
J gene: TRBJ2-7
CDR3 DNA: TGTGCCAGCAGCTTTATGATGGATTTCTACGAGCAGTACTTC
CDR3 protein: CASSFMMDFYEQYF

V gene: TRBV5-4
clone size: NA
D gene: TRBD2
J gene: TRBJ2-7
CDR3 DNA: TGTGCCAGCAGCCCGGGACTACCTGTAGAGCAGTACTTC
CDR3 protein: CASSPGLPVEQYF

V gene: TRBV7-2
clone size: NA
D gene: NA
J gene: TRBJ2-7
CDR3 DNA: TGTGCCAGCAGCTTAGAGGGCGGAGGTTCCTACGAGCAGTACTTC
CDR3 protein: CASSLEGGGSYEQYF

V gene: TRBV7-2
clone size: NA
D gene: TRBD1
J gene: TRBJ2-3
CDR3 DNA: TGTGCCAGCGCAGAGGGGGCGGGTCGGGTGCAGTATTTT
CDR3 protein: CASAEGAGRVQYF

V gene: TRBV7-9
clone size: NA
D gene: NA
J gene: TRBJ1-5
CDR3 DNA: TGTGCCAGCAGCTTAGATAGTCAACCCCAGCATTTT
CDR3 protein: CASSLDSQPQHF

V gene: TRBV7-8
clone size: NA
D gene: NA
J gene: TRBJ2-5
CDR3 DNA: TGTGCCAGCAGCTTAGGACAGGCCGCAGAGACCCAGTACTTC
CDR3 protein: CASSLGQAAETQYF

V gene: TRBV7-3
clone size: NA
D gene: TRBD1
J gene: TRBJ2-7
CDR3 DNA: TGTGCCAGCAGCTCCGGACAGGGGGCAGCCGAGCAGTACTTC
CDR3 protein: CASSSGQGAAEQYF

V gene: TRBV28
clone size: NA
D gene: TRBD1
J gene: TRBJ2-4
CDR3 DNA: TGTGCCAGCCGACAGGGGAACAAAAACATTCAGTACTTC
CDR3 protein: CASRQGNKNIQYF

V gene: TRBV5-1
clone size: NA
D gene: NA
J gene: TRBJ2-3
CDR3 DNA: TGCGCCAGCAGCTCCCAGGGTAAGGTGGATACGCAGTATTTT
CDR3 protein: CASSSQGKVDTQYF

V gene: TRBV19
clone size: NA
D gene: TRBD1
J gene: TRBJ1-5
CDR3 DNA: TGTGCCAGTAGTAAACAGGGGAATCAGCCCCAGCATTTT
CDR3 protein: CASSKQGNQPQHF

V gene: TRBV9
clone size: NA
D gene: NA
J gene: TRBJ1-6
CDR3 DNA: TGTGCCAGCAGCGCTGGTTATAATAATTCACCCCTCCACTTT
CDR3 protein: CASSAGYNNSPLHF

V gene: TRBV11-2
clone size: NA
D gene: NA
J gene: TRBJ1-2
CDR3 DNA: TGTGCCAGCAGCTTAGATCGGGGGGGTGGCTACACCTTC
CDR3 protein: CASSLDRGGGYTF

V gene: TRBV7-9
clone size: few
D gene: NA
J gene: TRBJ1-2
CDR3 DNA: TGTGCCAGCAGCTTAGTGGCCAGGGGCAACGGCTACACCTTC
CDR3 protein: CASSLVARGNGYTF

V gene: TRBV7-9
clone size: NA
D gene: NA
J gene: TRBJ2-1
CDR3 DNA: TGTGCCAGCAGCCGGACTACAGGGTCCGGTGAGCAGTTCTTC
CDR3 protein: CASSRTTGSGEQFF

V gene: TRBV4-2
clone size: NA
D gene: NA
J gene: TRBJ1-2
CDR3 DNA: TGTGCCAGCAGCCAACTAGACAGGCCCCAAGGGGGCTACACCTTC
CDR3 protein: CASSQLDRPQGGYTF